This T cell receptor (beta chain) was observed in a study of blood T cell repertoires in COVID-19. About the research overall: PBMCs, B-cell-depleted T cells, or T cells were the source of the cDNA or gDNA that made up the material.

Authors' data handling: Reference gene primer amplification gave nucleated cell count estimates. Some clones are missing from TCRdb's copy, which holds only in-frame ones; the method was immunoSEQ multiplex PCR. For V, J and clone size, that table is used; D and trimming come from the DNA. This sample has about 64,000 clones, with 82% found just once. V dropped 2 bases and J dropped 7; count of bases not matched to a gene: 11. CDR1 is MGHRA and CDR2 is YSYEKL in the germline V gene. CDR3 size: 17 residues. Sequencing was performed on peripheral blood. This TCR was sampled from a human donor in a cohort sampled during active COVID-19. The V and J genes are TRBV4-1 and TRBJ1-4, with TRBD1 identical over 9 bases. The CDR3: CASSQNPGQGWGEKLFF. The CDR3 coding sequence is TGCGCCAGCAGCCAAAACCCGGGACAGGGTTGGGGTGAAAAACTGTTTTTT.